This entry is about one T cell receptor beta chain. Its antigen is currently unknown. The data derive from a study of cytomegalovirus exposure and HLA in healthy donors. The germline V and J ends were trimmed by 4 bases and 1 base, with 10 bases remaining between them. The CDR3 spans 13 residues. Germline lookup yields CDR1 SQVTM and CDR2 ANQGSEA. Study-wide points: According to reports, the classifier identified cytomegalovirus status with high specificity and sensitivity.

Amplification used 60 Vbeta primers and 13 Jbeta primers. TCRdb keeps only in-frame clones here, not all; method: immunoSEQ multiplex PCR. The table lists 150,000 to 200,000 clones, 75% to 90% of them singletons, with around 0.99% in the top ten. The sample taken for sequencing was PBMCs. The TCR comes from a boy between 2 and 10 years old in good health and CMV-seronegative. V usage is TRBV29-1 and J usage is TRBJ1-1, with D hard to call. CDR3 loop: CSVVVAANTEAFF. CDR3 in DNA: TGCAGCGTTGTGGTAGCCGCGAACACTGAAGCTTTCTTT. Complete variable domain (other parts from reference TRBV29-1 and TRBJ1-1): SAVISQKPSRDICQRGTSLTIQCQVDSQVTMMFWYRQQPGQSLTLIATANQGSEATYESGFVIDKFPISRPNLTFSTLTVSNMSPEDSSIYLCSVVVAANTEAFFGQGTRLTVV.